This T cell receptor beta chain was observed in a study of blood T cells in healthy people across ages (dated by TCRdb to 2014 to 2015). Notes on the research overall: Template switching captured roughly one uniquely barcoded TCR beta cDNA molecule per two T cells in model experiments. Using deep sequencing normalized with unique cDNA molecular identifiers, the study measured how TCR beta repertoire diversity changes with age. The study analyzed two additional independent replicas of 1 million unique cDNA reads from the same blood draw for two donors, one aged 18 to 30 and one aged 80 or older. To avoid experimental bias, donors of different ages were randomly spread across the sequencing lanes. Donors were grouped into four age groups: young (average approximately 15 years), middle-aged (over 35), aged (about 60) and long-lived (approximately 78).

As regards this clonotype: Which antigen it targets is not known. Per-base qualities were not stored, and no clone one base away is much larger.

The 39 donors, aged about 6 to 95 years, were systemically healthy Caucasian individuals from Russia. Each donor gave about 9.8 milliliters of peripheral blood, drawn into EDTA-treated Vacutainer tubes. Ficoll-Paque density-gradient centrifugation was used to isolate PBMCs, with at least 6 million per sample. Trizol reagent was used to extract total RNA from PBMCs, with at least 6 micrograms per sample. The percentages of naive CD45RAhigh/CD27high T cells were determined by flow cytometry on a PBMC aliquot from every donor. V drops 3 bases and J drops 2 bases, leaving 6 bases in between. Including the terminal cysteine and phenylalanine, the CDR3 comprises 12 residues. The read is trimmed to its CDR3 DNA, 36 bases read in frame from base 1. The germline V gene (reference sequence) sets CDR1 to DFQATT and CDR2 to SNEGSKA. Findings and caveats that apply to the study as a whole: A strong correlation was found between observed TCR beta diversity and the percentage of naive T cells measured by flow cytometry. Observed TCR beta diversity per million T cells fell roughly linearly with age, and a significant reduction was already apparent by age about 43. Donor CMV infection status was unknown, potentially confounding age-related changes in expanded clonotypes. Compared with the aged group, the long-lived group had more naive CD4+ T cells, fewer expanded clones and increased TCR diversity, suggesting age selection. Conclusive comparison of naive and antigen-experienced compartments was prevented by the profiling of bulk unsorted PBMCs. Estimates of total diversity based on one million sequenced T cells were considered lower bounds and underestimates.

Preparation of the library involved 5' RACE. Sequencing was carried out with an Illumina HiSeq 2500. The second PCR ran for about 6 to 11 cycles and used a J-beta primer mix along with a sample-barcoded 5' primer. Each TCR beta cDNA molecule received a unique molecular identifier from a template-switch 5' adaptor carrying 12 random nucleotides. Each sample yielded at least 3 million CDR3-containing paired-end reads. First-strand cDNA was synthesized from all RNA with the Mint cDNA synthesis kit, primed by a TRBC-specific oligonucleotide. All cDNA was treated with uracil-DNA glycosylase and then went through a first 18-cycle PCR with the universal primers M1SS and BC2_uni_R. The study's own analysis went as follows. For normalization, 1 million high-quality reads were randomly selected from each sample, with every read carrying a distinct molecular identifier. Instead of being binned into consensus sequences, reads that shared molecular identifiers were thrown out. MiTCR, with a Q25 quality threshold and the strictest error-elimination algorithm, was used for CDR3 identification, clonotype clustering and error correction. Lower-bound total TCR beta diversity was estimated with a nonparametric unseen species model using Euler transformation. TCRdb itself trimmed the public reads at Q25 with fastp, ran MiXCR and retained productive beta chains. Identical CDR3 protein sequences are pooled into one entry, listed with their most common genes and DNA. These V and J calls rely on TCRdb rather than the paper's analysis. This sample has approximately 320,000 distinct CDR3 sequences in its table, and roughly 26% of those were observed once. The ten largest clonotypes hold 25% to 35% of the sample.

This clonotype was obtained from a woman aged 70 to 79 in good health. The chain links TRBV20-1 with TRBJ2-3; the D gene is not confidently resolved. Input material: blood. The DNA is TGCAGTGCTAGTACCTCCACAGATACGCAGTATTTT. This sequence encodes CSASTSTDTQYF.